These 22 T cell receptor beta chains share one sample of origin, sequenced in a study of metastatic and nonmetastatic thyroid tumors. TCRdb re-called clones via MiXCR from the PCR reads. Among fewer than 12,000 clones, 28% were seen once, and the ten largest hold 10% to 13%. Thyroid surgery took place with no prior treatment in any patient. Material for sequencing was tumor tissue. The receptor set was obtained from a male donor with papillary thyroid cancer or a benign thyroid nodule (not recorded which). Some clones in this sample may be carry-over from other donors' samples.

This clone appeared a few times. The chain combines TRBV12-3 or TRBV12-4 with TRBJ2-7, with D perhaps matching TRBD1 (5 bases). The CDR3 sequence is 15 residues long. Trimming took 6 bases from V and 6 from J, leaving 21 bases between them. The CDR3 DNA reads TGTGCCAGCAGCCCCAGCAGGGTCCCCTTTGGCGAGCAGTACGTC. As protein: CASSPSRVPFGEQYV.

The V call is TRBV30, the J call TRBJ1-5, with D uncertain. The germline V gene has CDR1 GTSNPN and CDR2 SVGIG (reference sequence). This CDR3 has 13 residues. The germline V and J ends were trimmed by 2 bases and 6 bases, with 11 bases remaining between them. Written as DNA, the CDR3 is TGTGCCTGGAGTCCCGACATGAGTCAGCCCCAGCATTTT. Protein sequence: CAWSPDMSQPQHF.

Points on this clone: At one of its ends the junction is not consistent with the germline gene, which may arise from a read error. The chain combines TRBV19 with TRBJ1-1; maybe TRBD1 (6 bases). This CDR3 contains 13 residues. CDR1 is LNHDA, CDR2 SQIVND, per germline (reference sequence). CDR3 sequence reads: CASSIGGHTEAFF. Written as DNA, the CDR3 is TGCGCCAGTAGTATCGGGGGGCACACTGAAGCTTTCTTT. The whole variable domain, filled in from reference TRBV19 and TRBJ1-1, reads DGGITQSPKYLFRKEGQNVTLSCEQNLNHDAMYWYRQDPGQGLRLIYYSQIVNDFQKGDIAEGYSVSREKKESFPLTVTSAQKNPTAFYLCASSIGGHTEAFFGQGTRLTVV.

This clone has a count of ten or more. CDR3 bases: TGTGCCAGCAGCCCCCGACTGGGGCAAGAGACCCAGTACTTC. Encoded protein: CASSPRLGQETQYF. The V call is TRBV11-2, the J call TRBJ2-5, with no clear D. V lost 5 bases and J lost 2, with 12 bases in between. Germline V gene lookup returns CDR1 SGHAT and CDR2 FQNNGV. The CDR3 totals 14 residues.

By share, this clone counts as medium-sized. The genes are TRBV12-3 or TRBV12-4 and TRBJ2-1; TRBD1 agrees at 9 bases. Trimming cost V 5 bases and J 10 bases; bases outside gene matches: 12. The CDR3 is 15 residues long. CDR3 nucleotides: TGTGCCAGCAGTAACGTGGGACAGGGAGGGCGGGAGCAGTTCTTC. Amino acids: CASSNVGQGGREQFF.

This clone was detected many times. This chain connects TRBV3-1 to TRBJ1-6; D is unclear. This CDR3 is 17 amino acids long. Trimming pared 1 base from V and 8 bases from J, leaving 18 bases between. Germline V gives CDR1 LGHDT, CDR2 YNNKEL (reference sequence). In DNA, the CDR3 is TGTGCCAGCAGCCAAGTGCTGGCGCGATCCGCTTATTCACCCCTCCACTTT. Residues: CASSQVLARSAYSPLHF.

This clone was counted only a few times. The chain recombines TRBV6-2 or TRBV6-3 with TRBJ1-6, with D possibly matching TRBD1 (5 bases). Germline assignment: CDR1 MNHEY and CDR2 SVGEGT. This CDR3 has 14 residues. V was clipped by 9 bases and J by 6 bases, with 15 bases between them. In DNA, the CDR3 is TGTGCCAGTGGGCCAAGCAGGGTTAATTCACCCCTCCACTTT. Translation gives CASGPSRVNSPLHF.

V and J are TRBV6-1 and TRBJ1-2, with TRBD1 matching over 9 bases. V gave up 7 bases and J gave up 8 bases; unmatched junction bases: 5. Germline values: CDR1 MNHNS, CDR2 SASEGT. CDR3 size: 12 residues. In DNA, the CDR3 is TGTGCCAGCACCGGGGACAGGGTCGGCTACACCTTC. Its translation: CASTGDRVGYTF.

In its sample, this clone was seen a few times. V gene TRBV7-8 combines with J gene TRBJ2-7, with 8 bases lining up with TRBD2. CDR1 and CDR2 from the germline V gene are SGHVS and FQNEAQ. V shed 5 bases and J 12 bases; nucleotides not matched to a gene: 6. The CDR3 runs 11 residues. The CDR3 sequence: CASSDSGMVYF. In DNA form, the CDR3 reads TGTGCCAGCAGCGATAGCGGGATGGTGTACTTC.

This clone is large. The chain couples TRBV28 to TRBJ1-2; D perhaps matches TRBD1 (5 bases). V lost 6 bases to trimming and J lost 0 bases, with 17 bases between them. The CDR3 is 16 amino acids. CDR1 and CDR2 (germline): MDHEN, SYDVKM. Written as DNA, the CDR3 is TGTGCCAGCAGGATCCCCTCTTCGACAGCTAACTATGGCTACACCTTC. Residues: CASRIPSSTANYGYTF.

The chain combines TRBV3-1 with TRBJ1-4; weak D call: TRBD1 (6 bases). The CDR3 runs to 14 residues. V lost 6 bases, J lost 8 bases, and 16 bases lay in between. Germline-derived CDR1 and CDR2 are LGHDT and YNNKEL (reference sequence). The CDR3 here is CASRSWGADEKLFF. DNA for the CDR3: TGTGCCAGCAGGTCCTGGGGGGCAGACGAAAAACTGTTTTTT.

This clone is labeled as medium-sized. A read error is possible here, since a much larger clone lies one base away. Other nucleotide sequences in the sample specify the same CDR3. This sequence joins TRBV27 and TRBJ1-2, with 10 nucleotides matching TRBD1. CDR1 and CDR2 (germline): MNHEY, SMNVEV (reference sequence). The CDR3 runs to 15 residues. The CDR3 nucleotides read TGTGCCAGCAGTCTCATGACAGGGGGCACCTATGGTTACACCTTC. It yields the protein CASSLMTGGTYGYTF.

This clone was found many times. This chain uses TRBV20-1 with TRBJ1-5, with TRBD1 matching over 9 bases. V gave up 5 bases and J gave up 4 bases; unmatched junction bases: 3. Germline V gene lookup returns CDR1 DFQATT and CDR2 SNEGSKA (reference sequence). The CDR3 runs 13 residues. CDR3 sequence (DNA): TGCAGTGCTGGGACAGGGCATAATCAGCCCCAGCATTTT. Protein sequence: CSAGTGHNQPQHF.

About this clone itself: Just one base apart from a much larger clone, this may be a read error. This chain uses TRBV14 with TRBJ2-5, with TRBD1 identical over 8 bases. Germline V gene data show CDR1 as SGHDN and CDR2 as FVKESK. This CDR3 contains 15 residues. The CDR3 coding sequence is TGTGCCATCAGCCTCTTGACAGGGGCACAAGAGACCCAGTACTTC. This sequence encodes CAISLLTGAQETQYF.

The table lists this clone with many counts. The chain recombines TRBV18 with TRBJ2-3, with no clear D. Trimming pared 3 bases from V and 4 bases from J, leaving 8 bases between. Germline CDR1 KGHSH, CDR2 LQKENI. The CDR3 sequence is 13 residues long. The CDR3 sequence: CASSPYYADTQYF. Written as DNA, the CDR3 is TGTGCCAGCTCACCTTACTATGCAGATACGCAGTATTTT.

This clone was counted a few times. The chain employs TRBV6-6 and TRBJ1-3; no firm D call. V was pared by 1 base and J by 1 base, with 11 bases between. The CDR3 runs 16 residues. The germline V gene encodes CDR1 MNHNY and CDR2 SVGAGI (reference sequence). The CDR3 nucleotides are TGTGCCAGCAGTTACTATAAGGGTGGGTCTGGAAACACCATATATTTT. The encoded protein is CASSYYKGGSGNTIYF.

This clone ranks as medium-sized (0.01 to 0.1%). The same CDR3 arises from other DNA sequences in this sample as well. The V gene is TRBV6-4, the J gene TRBJ2-3, with D possibly matching TRBD1 (5 bases). This CDR3 is 15 amino acids long. Trimming shortened V by 3 bases and J by 0 bases, and 10 bases separated the two germline ends. Per the germline V gene, CDR1 is MRHNA and CDR2 is SNTAGT. CDR3 coding DNA: TGTGCCAGCAGTGATTCGGCAGGGAGCACAGATACGCAGTATTTT. Translated: CASSDSAGSTDTQYF.

This chain links TRBV28 with TRBJ1-4; 8 nucleotides agree with TRBD1. The germline gives CDR1 MDHEN, CDR2 SYDVKM. The CDR3 spans 14 residues. V lost 7 bases and J lost 8; bases outside the gene matches: 9. Written as DNA, the CDR3 is TGTGCCAGCATCTTAGGACAGGGTGGGGAAAAACTGTTTTTT. Amino acid sequence: CASILGQGGEKLFF.

The chain combines TRBV7-9 with TRBJ2-7; D might be TRBD1 (5 bases). V gave up 5 bases and J gave up 3 bases, with 17 bases separating them. Germline CDR1 is SEHNR and CDR2 is FQNEAQ (reference sequence). The CDR3 is 15 residues long. The CDR3 protein is CASSPPRETFYEQYF. CDR3 in DNA: TGTGCCAGCAGCCCCCCCAGGGAAACATTCTACGAGCAGTACTTC.

The chain employs TRBV5-6 and TRBJ2-6, with a weak D call TRBD2 (5 bases). V lost 1 base to trimming and J lost 2 bases, with 7 bases between them. Germline V gene sequence: CDR1 SGHDT, CDR2 YYEEEE. The CDR3 is 15 residues long. CDR3 bases: TGTGCCAGCAGCTTGATCGGGACTGGGGCCAACGTCCTGACTTTC. It encodes CASSLIGTGANVLTF.

Ten or more counts support this clone. V usage is TRBV7-3 and J usage is TRBJ2-6; possibly TRBD2 for D (5 bases). The CDR3 consists of 13 residues. From germline, CDR1 is SGHTA and CDR2 FQGTGA. V lost 5 bases to trimming and J lost 10 bases, with 12 bases between them. DNA of the CDR3: TGTGCCAGCAGCCCCGGGAAACAAAACGTCCTGACTTTC. Its translation: CASSPGKQNVLTF.

This sequence joins TRBV20-1 and TRBJ2-2; possibly TRBD2 for D (5 bases). The CDR3 extends over 14 amino acids. Germline assignment: CDR1 DFQATT and CDR2 SNEGSKA (reference sequence). The CDR3 region is CRSGITAGTGELFF. CDR3 DNA: TGCAGGTCAGGTATCACCGCGGGCACCGGGGAGCTGTTTTTT.